This entry concerns a single TCR beta chain. The data derive from a study of beta chain features in type 1 diabetes. CDR1 MNHNY and CDR2 SVGAGI come from the germline V gene (reference sequence). The V gene lost 10 bases and the J gene lost 7 bases, with 14 bases spanning the gap. This CDR3 has 13 amino acids. Since all of the isolated RNA was reverse transcribed, expressed TCRB transcripts were what got sequenced. Using immunoSEQ multiplex PCR, the repertoire was profiled, and TCRdb retains in-frame clones only, with some absent. The sample carries 150,000 or so clones, 9% to 10% recorded once. This chain links TRBV6-6 with TRBJ1-6; D not certain. This TCR was sampled from a woman in her 40s in good health. The sequencing sample was made of central memory CD4+ T cells from blood. CDR3 in DNA: TGTGCCACAACGATCCGCCTAAATTCACCCCTCCACTTT. Protein product: CATTIRLNSPLHF.